The next 17 T cell receptor beta chains were all read from a single sample in a study of cytomegalovirus exposure and HLA in healthy donors. The PCR employed 60 Vbeta primers together with 13 Jbeta primers. Data came from immunoSEQ multiplex PCR; TCRdb stores just in-frame clones and leaves some out. The sample lists 150,000 to 200,000 clones, 70% to 80% occurring once. Material for sequencing was PBMCs. Receptors originate from a man between 18 and 35 years old in good health and CMV-seropositive.

V usage is TRBV7-9 and J usage is TRBJ2-5; no clear D gene. The CDR3 loop spans 14 amino acids. Germline CDR1 reads SEHNR; CDR2 reads FQNEAQ (reference sequence). The V gene lost 1 base and the J gene lost 5 bases, with 11 bases spanning the gap. CDR3 sequence reads: CASSLGVGFETQYF. The CDR3 DNA is TGTGCCAGCAGCTTAGGGGTCGGGTTTGAGACCCAGTACTTC.

This clone was counted once. The V call is TRBV4-1, the J call TRBJ1-1; the match to TRBD1 covers 7 bases. Per the germline V gene, CDR1 is MGHRA and CDR2 is YSYEKL. This CDR3 has 16 amino acids. The V and J ends lost 0 bases and 2 bases, in that order; junction bases with no gene match: 6. In nucleotides, the CDR3 is TGCGCCAGCAGCCAAGAAGGCTACAGGGGAAACACTGAAGCTTTCTTT. It specifies CASSQEGYRGNTEAFF.

This chain connects TRBV15 to TRBJ1-2; 8 bases agree with TRBD1. V dropped 1 base and J dropped 4; count of bases not matched to a gene: 2. The CDR3 spans 14 residues. Germline CDR1 is LNHNV and CDR2 is YYDKDF (reference sequence). This CDR3 is CATSRGQGSYGYTF. CDR3 DNA: TGTGCCACCAGCAGAGGACAGGGGAGCTATGGCTACACCTTC.

The chain combines TRBV2 with TRBJ1-1; 7 bases fit TRBD1. The CDR3 has 15 residues. Per the germline V gene, CDR1 is SNHLY and CDR2 is FYNNEI. V lost 3 bases, J lost 3 bases, and 7 bases stayed unmatched. The CDR3 spells CASSEDQGEDTEAFF. The CDR3 nucleotides are TGTGCCAGCAGTGAGGACCAGGGGGAGGACACTGAAGCTTTCTTT.

V gene TRBV9 combines with J gene TRBJ2-3; maybe TRBD2 (6 bases). Trimming took 0 bases from V and 5 from J, leaving 13 bases between them. CDR3 length: 15 amino acids. The V gene's germline CDR1 is SGDLS and CDR2 YYNGEE. The CDR3: CASSVASGGLDTQYF. CDR3 nucleotides: TGTGCCAGCAGCGTAGCTTCAGGAGGGTTAGATACGCAGTATTTT.

The V and J genes are TRBV27 and TRBJ2-5; 7 positions match TRBD2. V dropped 7 bases and J dropped 4; count of bases not matched to a gene: 12. Germline lookup yields CDR1 MNHEY and CDR2 SMNVEV (reference sequence). The CDR3 covers 15 residues. CDR3 sequence (DNA): TGTGCCAGCAATAACCGGGGCGGGAGTCCAGAGACCCAGTACTTC. It codes for CASNNRGGSPETQYF.

This rearrangement joins TRBV6-5 to TRBJ2-5, with a weak D call TRBD2 (6 bases). This CDR3 is built from 15 residues. From germline, CDR1 is MNHEY and CDR2 SVGAGI. The germline V and J ends were trimmed by 5 bases and 3 bases, with 16 bases remaining between them. The CDR3 is CASSHISGGKETQYF. CDR3 DNA: TGTGCCAGCAGTCACATTAGTGGGGGGAAAGAGACCCAGTACTTC.

The CDR3 nucleotides read TGTGCCAGCAGCTCAAATCCGGGGCAGGGGCCTATCACAGATACGCAGTATTTT. It specifies CASSSNPGQGPITDTQYF. The chain employs TRBV7-9 and TRBJ2-3; tentative D call: TRBD1 (6 bases). This CDR3 is built from 18 residues. Germline CDR1 and CDR2: SEHNR and FQNEAQ (reference sequence). V lost 4 bases and J 2 bases, leaving 22 bases between the germline ends. Full variable domain (outside the CDR3, taken from reference TRBV7-9 and TRBJ2-3): DTGVSQNPRHKITKRGQNVTFRCDPISEHNRLYWYRQTLGQGPEFLTYFQNEAQLEKSRLLSDRFSAERPKGSFSTLEIQRTEQGDSAMYLCASSSNPGQGPITDTQYFGPGTRLTVL.

The DNA for the CDR3 is TGTGCCAGCAGAAAAACAGGGGATGGCTACACCTTC. Translated: CASRKTGDGYTF. This chain uses TRBV2 with TRBJ1-2, with 7 bases fitting TRBD1. J was trimmed by 6 bases and V by 6 bases; bases with no gene match: 4. This CDR3 contains 12 residues. Per the germline V gene, CDR1 is SNHLY and CDR2 is FYNNEI. Together with reference TRBV2 and TRBJ1-2, the CDR3 gives the full variable domain: EPEVTQTPSHQVTQMGQEVILRCVPISNHLYFYWYRQILGQKVEFLVSFYNNEISEKSEIFDDQFSVERPDGSNFTLKIRSTKLEDSAMYFCASRKTGDGYTFGSGTRLTVV.

Written as DNA, the CDR3 is TGCGCCAGCAGCCAAGAACCGGGTCCGGGTTTGAGCTCCTACAATGAGCAGTTCTTC. It yields the protein CASSQEPGPGLSSYNEQFF. This chain joins TRBV4-1 and TRBJ2-1; D uncertain. This CDR3 contains 19 residues. Trimming cost V 0 bases and J 0 bases, with 18 bases left between them. The V gene's germline CDR1 is MGHRA and CDR2 YSYEKL.

This sequence joins TRBV6-6 and TRBJ2-3, with TRBD1 matching 8 bases. The germline gives CDR1 MNHNY, CDR2 SVGAGI (reference sequence). V shed 6 bases, J shed 5 bases, and the junction held 7 bases outside the gene matches. This CDR3 spans 14 amino acids. The DNA of the CDR3 is TGTGCCAGCAGCGGACAGGGTGGGTTAGATACGCAGTATTTT. Amino acids: CASSGQGGLDTQYF.

The J gene is TRBJ1-2, the V gene TRBV4-1; TRBD1 is a possible D gene (6 bases). The CDR3 contains 14 residues. The germline gives CDR1 MGHRA, CDR2 YSYEKL. The V gene lost 4 bases and the J gene lost 6 bases, with 15 bases spanning the gap. CDR3: CASSPRPGDDGYTF. CDR3 DNA: TGCGCCAGCAGCCCGCGACCAGGGGACGATGGCTACACCTTC.

The chain carries TRBV18 and TRBJ1-2, with D possibly being TRBD1 (6 bases). The CDR3 is made up of 19 amino acids. V was shortened by 5 bases and J by 2 bases, with 27 bases between the two germline ends. CDR1 is KGHSH, CDR2 LQKENI, per germline. The CDR3 nucleotides read TGTGCCAGCTCAGCTCCGGGATCCGACAGGCATGGGATCAACTATGGCTACACCTTC. It is translated as CASSAPGSDRHGINYGYTF. The entire variable domain, with the rest obtained from reference TRBV18 and TRBJ1-2, is as follows: NAGVMQNPRHLVRRRGQEARLRCSPMKGHSHVYWYRQLPEEGLKFMVYLQKENIIDESGMPKERFSAEFPKEGPSILRIQQVVRGDSAAYFCASSAPGSDRHGINYGYTFGSGTRLTVV.

This sequence joins TRBV4-1 and TRBJ2-7, with TRBD2 as a possible D gene (7 bases). Germline CDR1 MGHRA, CDR2 YSYEKL. The ends were cut back, 0 bases at V and 5 bases at J, with 11 bases in the middle. This CDR3 has 14 amino acids. CDR3 coding DNA: TGCGCCAGCAGCCAAGAATGGGGGGGCCACGAGCAGTACTTC. Amino acids: CASSQEWGGHEQYF.

The chain recombines TRBV5-1 with TRBJ2-5; the D is unclear. The DNA end is more similar to TRBJ2-7, so the J call may be wrong. In germline, CDR1 is SGHRS, CDR2 YFSETQ. The CDR3 length is 15 residues. The CDR3 DNA is TGCGCCAGCAGCTTGGCGTCAGGTCCCACCTACGAGCAGTACTTC. Translation: CASSLASGPTYEQYF.

This sequence joins TRBV27 and TRBJ1-5, with a tentative D call TRBD1 (5 bases). The CDR3 has 15 residues. V shed 1 base and J shed 4 bases, with 11 bases lying between them. The germline gives CDR1 MNHEY, CDR2 SMNVEV (reference sequence). Here the CDR3 reads CASSLWGGVNQPQHF. CDR3 nucleotide sequence: TGTGCCAGCAGTTTATGGGGGGGGGTTAATCAGCCCCAGCATTTT.

This chain links TRBV2 with TRBJ1-1; 7 positions agree with TRBD1. V gave up 8 bases and J gave up 1 base; unmatched junction bases: 7. CDR1 and CDR2 (germline): SNHLY, FYNNEI. This CDR3 is 14 amino acids long. The CDR3: CASRWDSRNTEAFF. Written as DNA, the CDR3 is TGTGCCAGCCGATGGGACAGTAGGAACACTGAAGCTTTCTTT. Together with reference TRBV2 and TRBJ1-1, the CDR3 gives the full variable domain: EPEVTQTPSHQVTQMGQEVILRCVPISNHLYFYWYRQILGQKVEFLVSFYNNEISEKSEIFDDQFSVERPDGSNFTLKIRSTKLEDSAMYFCASRWDSRNTEAFFGQGTRLTVV.